The clone carrying this T cell receptor (beta chain) was counted a few times. Its antigen remains unidentified. Using its own MiXCR run on the 5' RACE reads, TCRdb lists one record per CDR3 protein. The sample records around 890,000 distinct CDR3 sequences, about 10% being singletons. The sample originates from a study of CD8 T cells in ankylosing spondylitis. Points from the study as a whole: Blood of patients with ankylosing spondylitis appeared to be characterized by a TCR beta motif of fewer than 10 highly homologous variants. As reported, disease-linked clones showed significant enrichment in matched ankylosing spondylitis synovial fluid.

This CDR3 region has 12 residues. V was clipped by 0 bases and J by 7 bases, with 6 bases between them. The germline V gene encodes CDR1 ENHRY and CDR2 SYGVKD. Material for sequencing was blood, either unsorted or a sorted T cell fraction (not recorded which). The origin of this receptor is a male donor with ankylosing spondylitis. The rearrangement joins TRBV10-3 to TRBJ1-1; the D gene is possibly TRBD1 (6 bases). The CDR3 nucleotides are TGTGCCATCAGTGAGTCGACAGGTGAAGCTTTCTTT. Amino acid sequence: CAISESTGEAFF.